This T cell receptor beta chain was profiled in a study of shared clonotypes between healthy human individuals. On this clone: Its matching antigen is unknown.

Study-wide findings and caveats: The study sampled only blood, and tissue repertoires likely differ.

Authors' methods: Without quality scores, immunoSEQ junctional reads could not be filtered like full-length reads. This table comes from immunoSEQ multiplex PCR, and its TCRdb copy is limited to in-frame clones, with some not included. V and J calls and clone size come straight from that table; D and trimming were deduced from the DNA. The sample carries 2 million to 2.5 million clones, under 97% recorded once. The V segment lost 4 bases and the J segment 2 bases; nucleotides outside the gene matches: 0. Germline CDR1 and CDR2: WNHNN and SYGVQD (reference sequence). The CDR3 is made up of 14 amino acids.

This receptor was obtained from a man younger than 35 in good health. The chain employs TRBV10-1 and TRBJ2-1; the match to TRBD2 covers 9 bases. The sample was naive CD4+ T cells sorted from blood. Subset described: CD45RA+ positively selected. The CDR3 nucleotides are TGCGCCAGCAGTGCTAGCGGGACCTACAATGAGCAGTTCTTC. It codes for CASSASGTYNEQFF.